Below, 20 T cell receptor beta chains from the same sample are listed, as sequenced in a study of blood T cell repertoires in COVID-19. Assay used: immunoSEQ multiplex PCR; TCRdb lists only in-frame clones, some missing. The sample lists about 70,000 clones, 90% to 95% occurring once. Sequencing input: peripheral blood. The receptors shown here come from a man between 45 and 60 years old with COVID-19, enrolled during active disease.

V and J are TRBV18 and TRBJ1-5, with 8 bases identical to TRBD1. Germline V gene data show CDR1 as KGHSH and CDR2 as LQKENI. V lost 2 bases and J lost 7; bases outside the gene matches: 7. The CDR3 consists of 15 residues. The CDR3 DNA reads TGTGCCAGCTCACCATCTGGACAGGGAACCCAGCCCCAGCATTTT. Translation gives CASSPSGQGTQPQHF.

This chain links TRBV6-6 with TRBJ2-7, with 9 bases identical to TRBD1. V was clipped by 5 bases and J by 5 bases; unmatched bases: 7. Germline V gives CDR1 MNHNY, CDR2 SVGAGI (reference sequence). This CDR3 is built from 14 residues. As DNA, the CDR3 is TGTGCCAGCAGTCCCGCGTACAGGGGGCACGAGCAGTACGTC. Protein product: CASSPAYRGHEQYV.

CDR3 in amino acids: CASSVVSSGRPPTNEQFF. The CDR3 DNA follows: TGTGCCAGCAGCGTAGTGTCTAGCGGGAGACCCCCCACAAATGAGCAGTTCTTC. J is TRBJ2-1 and V is TRBV9, with 10 bases identical to TRBD2. The J segment lost 7 bases and the V segment lost 0 bases, leaving 13 bases of the junction unmatched. Germline V gene data show CDR1 as SGDLS and CDR2 as YYNGEE. The length of the CDR3 is 18 residues.

The genes are TRBV15 and TRBJ2-5; possibly TRBD2 for D (7 bases). Trimming removed 3 bases at V and 4 bases at J, with 12 bases between. The length of the CDR3 is 14 residues. Germline values: CDR1 LNHNV, CDR2 YYDKDF (reference sequence). CDR3 protein: CATSSRGGGETQYF. In nucleotides, the CDR3 is TGTGCCACCAGCAGCAGGGGCGGGGGAGAGACCCAGTACTTC. The full variable domain, with the rest looked up from reference TRBV15 and TRBJ2-5, is DAMVIQNPRYQVTQFGKPVTLSCSQTLNHNVMYWYQQKSSQAPKLLFHYYDKDFNNEADTPDNFQSRRPNTSFCFLDIRSPGLGDTAMYLCATSSRGGGETQYFGPGTRLLVL.

This clone has a handful of counts. The chain employs TRBV24-1 and TRBJ2-5; TRBD1 aligns across 8 bases. The CDR3 totals 16 residues. Germline V gene sequence: CDR1 KGHDR, CDR2 SFDVKD. The trim removed 4 bases at V and 1 base at J, leaving 7 bases unmatched. The CDR3 spells CATSEPRGPAQETQYF. The CDR3 region has the DNA TGTGCCACCAGTGAACCCAGGGGGCCCGCCCAAGAGACCCAGTACTTC.

The DNA of the CDR3 is TGTGCCTGGAGCGTGGGACTTACAGATACGCAGTATTTT. Translating gives CAWSVGLTDTQYF. The V and J genes are TRBV30 and TRBJ2-3; the D gene is possibly TRBD2 (6 bases). CDR1 and CDR2 (germline): GTSNPN, SVGIG (reference sequence). The CDR3 sequence is 13 residues long. V was cut by 3 bases and J by 3 bases, with 10 bases left in between.

The J gene is TRBJ2-7, the V gene TRBV7-2; 8 nucleotides line up with TRBD2. Germline V gene data show CDR1 as SGHTA and CDR2 as FQGNSA. CDR3 length: 15 residues. Germline trimming cut 0 bases from V and 0 bases from J; bases unmatched to any gene: 1. CDR3 sequence: CASSLASGVSYEQYV. The CDR3 coding sequence is TGTGCCAGCAGCTTAGCTAGCGGGGTCTCCTACGAGCAGTACGTC.

The rearrangement uses TRBV19 and TRBJ1-1, with TRBD1 matching over 7 bases. The CDR3 is 13 amino acids. Unmatched junction bases numbered 3, after V lost 5 bases and J lost 3 bases. Germline V gene data show CDR1 as LNHDA and CDR2 as SQIVND (reference sequence). The CDR3 region has the DNA TGTGCCAGTAGTCCCACAGGGGACACTGAAGCTTTCTTT. It codes for CASSPTGDTEAFF.

The V and J genes are TRBV10-3 and TRBJ2-1; tentative D call: TRBD2 (6 bases). V was shortened by 5 bases and J by 2 bases, with 13 bases between the two germline ends. The CDR3 has 15 amino acids. The V gene's germline CDR1 is ENHRY and CDR2 SYGVKD. Here the CDR3 DNA reads TGTGCCATCAGTTCACAGACGGGGGCCTACAATGAGCAGTTCTTC. It encodes CAISSQTGAYNEQFF.

For the CDR3, the DNA is TGTGCCAGCAGCTTCACTAGCGGGCCCTCCAATGAGCAGTTCTTC. This translates into CASSFTSGPSNEQFF. The chain has TRBV7-2 and TRBJ2-1; 9 bases map to TRBD2. V lost 3 bases to trimming and J lost 6 bases; unmatched junction nucleotides: 6. The CDR3 runs 15 residues. The germline CDR1 and CDR2 sequences are SGHTA and FQGNSA.

The rearrangement uses TRBV2 and TRBJ1-6; 10 positions agree with TRBD1. Germline V gives CDR1 SNHLY, CDR2 FYNNEI. With V trimmed by 7 bases and J by 5 bases, 2 bases remained unmatched. The CDR3 totals 14 residues. Written as DNA, the CDR3 is TGTGCCAGCAAAGGACAGGGGGATAATTCACCCCTCCACTTT. As protein: CASKGQGDNSPLHF.

This chain uses TRBV30 with TRBJ1-1, with a tentative D call TRBD1 (6 bases). V gave up 2 bases and J gave up 8 bases, with 12 bases separating them. The CDR3 is made up of 12 amino acids. Germline lookup yields CDR1 GTSNPN and CDR2 SVGIG (reference sequence). The CDR3 sequence: CAWSRGEGEAFF. CDR3 DNA: TGTGCCTGGAGTAGGGGGGAGGGGGAAGCTTTCTTT. Looking up the rest from reference TRBV30 and TRBJ1-1 gives the full variable domain: SQTIHQWPATLVQPVGSPLSLECTVEGTSNPNLYWYRQAAGRGLQLLFYSVGIGQISSEVPQNLSASRPQDRQFILSSKKLLLSDSGFYLCAWSRGEGEAFFGQGTRLTVV.

A single count supports this clone. The rearrangement uses TRBV7-8 and TRBJ2-3; the match to TRBD1 covers 7 bases. J was trimmed by 2 bases and V by 7 bases; bases with no gene match: 6. Germline CDR1 and CDR2: SGHVS and FQNEAQ. The CDR3 covers 14 residues. The CDR3 is CASIDRETTDTQYF. CDR3 DNA: TGTGCCAGCATAGACAGGGAAACCACAGATACGCAGTATTTT.

The V and J genes are TRBV2 and TRBJ2-3, with 9 bases matching TRBD2. Germline V gene sequence: CDR1 SNHLY, CDR2 FYNNEI. V dropped 10 bases and J dropped 2; count of bases not matched to a gene: 10. This CDR3 has 15 amino acids. CDR3 coding DNA: TGTGCCACCACGAAACTAGCGGGTAACACAGATACGCAGTATTTT. It is translated as CATTKLAGNTDTQYF.

This clone showed up just once. The chain employs TRBV10-3 and TRBJ2-3; the match to TRBD2 covers 11 bases. Trimming removed 3 bases from V and 2 bases from J; junction bases left unmatched: 4. The CDR3 length is 16 residues. Germline V gene data show CDR1 as ENHRY and CDR2 as SYGVKD. The CDR3 sequence is CAISDGLAGTTDTQYF. CDR3 coding DNA: TGTGCCATCAGTGATGGACTAGCGGGTACCACAGATACGCAGTATTTT.

This rearrangement joins TRBV5-6 to TRBJ2-7; possibly TRBD1 for D (7 bases). CDR3 length: 13 residues. The V gene's germline CDR1 is SGHDT and CDR2 YYEEEE. V dropped 3 bases and J dropped 5 bases, with 12 bases sitting between them. CDR3 nucleotides: TGTGCCAGCAGCTCGACAGGGAGGCACGAGCAGTACTTC. Its translation: CASSSTGRHEQYF.

V usage is TRBV5-1 and J usage is TRBJ2-5; 8 nucleotides match TRBD1. The CDR3 contains 15 residues. V trimming: 0 bases; J trimming: 2 bases; junction bases outside the gene matches: 3. CDR1 is SGHRS, CDR2 YFSETQ, per germline. The CDR3 DNA reads TGCGCCAGCAGCTTGGGGACAGGGTTTCAAGAGACCCAGTACTTC. Its translation: CASSLGTGFQETQYF.

The chain has TRBV19 and TRBJ2-1; 9 nucleotides align to TRBD2. The CDR3 contains 14 residues. With 8 bases clipped from V and 2 bases from J, the junction kept 4 bases outside the gene matches. Germline V gene lookup returns CDR1 LNHDA and CDR2 SQIVND (reference sequence). The CDR3: CASQLAGTYNEQFF. CDR3 DNA sequence: TGTGCCAGTCAACTAGCGGGTACCTACAATGAGCAGTTCTTC.

The V gene is TRBV2, the J gene TRBJ1-5, with D uncertain. Trimming removed 6 bases from V and 3 bases from J, with 9 bases in between. The CDR3 spans 13 residues. The V gene's germline CDR1 is SNHLY and CDR2 FYNNEI. In DNA, the CDR3 is TGTGCCAGCAGGGAGGACTTCAATCAGCCCCAGCATTTT. It yields the protein CASREDFNQPQHF.

This clone is labeled medium-sized (0.01 to 0.1%). CDR3 region: CASSIKLAGGTGELFF. CDR3 bases: TGTGCCAGTAGTATAAAGCTAGCGGGAGGTACCGGGGAGCTGTTTTTT. V is TRBV19 and J is TRBJ2-2; the match to TRBD2 covers 11 bases. The CDR3 has 16 residues. J lost 5 bases, V lost 2 bases, and 4 bases had no gene match. The germline gives CDR1 LNHDA, CDR2 SQIVND (reference sequence). The entire variable domain, with the rest obtained from reference TRBV19 and TRBJ2-2, is as follows: DGGITQSPKYLFRKEGQNVTLSCEQNLNHDAMYWYRQDPGQGLRLIYYSQIVNDFQKGDIAEGYSVSREKKESFPLTVTSAQKNPTAFYLCASSIKLAGGTGELFFGEGSRLTVL.